Given below is one TCR beta chain in context. Its target is not known. This CDR3 comprises 13 residues. J gave up 3 bases and V 5 bases, and 3 bases lay outside the gene matches. Germline lookup yields CDR1 LNHDA and CDR2 SQIVND (reference sequence). This sample was taken from a study of T cell responses to AZD1222 COVID-19 vaccine. General study points: Recipients of AZD1222 seropositive at baseline numbered only five or six. The study found vaccine-associated CD4 TCRs spanning spike, dominant at 160-218 and 743-854. The donor cohort was predominantly white British with a female majority, and clonal diversity may have been underestimated. Nearly half of spike-specific TCRs reportedly target variant regions that are unmutated in the B.1.351 and B.1.1.7 variants.

Some clones are missing from TCRdb's copy, which holds only in-frame ones; the method was immunoSEQ multiplex PCR. The sample holds more than 95,000 clones, around nine tenths seen once. The specimen comprised peripheral blood, sampled on day 0 of MenACWY control vaccination. The V and J genes are TRBV19 and TRBJ2-7; 8 bases line up with TRBD1. The source of this sequence is an adult in good health. This chain's CDR3 is CASSWTGNYEQYF. CDR3 in DNA: TGTGCCAGTAGTTGGACAGGGAACTACGAGCAGTACTTC.